This TCR beta chain was identified during a study of shared clonotypes between healthy human individuals. Study findings and constraints: Apart from blood, nothing was sampled; tissue repertoires likely differ.

About this clone itself: Antigen: not known.

This CDR3 comprises 16 residues. From germline, CDR1 is SGHDN and CDR2 FVKESK. V lost 2 bases to trimming and J lost 1 base, with 9 bases between them. Donors comprised only Caucasian adults living in Nashville, Tennessee. Deep-level running was used for the assay. Some clones are missing from TCRdb's copy, which holds only in-frame ones; the method was immunoSEQ multiplex PCR. The sample has about 1 million clones; about 75% are singletons. The sequencing sample was made of memory CD4+ T cells sorted from blood. This sample's subset: CD45RA-negative fraction. The chain links TRBV14 to TRBJ2-6; no reliable D call. This TCR derives from a man younger than 30 in good health. The CDR3 DNA reads as TGTGCCAGCAGCCAAAGGTCCGGGTCTGGGGCCAACGTCCTGACTTTC. Its protein is CASSQRSGSGANVLTF.